This T cell receptor (beta chain) is from a study of T cells in Graves' hyperthyroidism and ophthalmopathy (dated by TCRdb to between 2019 and 2020). Study-wide context: Peripheral blood samples were taken at initial diagnosis, before any treatment was given. A discovery cohort of approximately 97 patients, 43 with Graves' ophthalmopathy and over 55 with stable Graves' hyperthyroidism, was used to find distinguishing TCR V-J signatures. An independent validation cohort of under 20 hyperthyroidism patients and about 15 patients who later progressed to ophthalmopathy tested prospective prediction of ophthalmopathy. The 95 to 100 discovery patients were randomly divided into training and test sets at a 7:3 ratio. Thyroid tissue and blood T-cell repertoires from over 5 Graves' hyperthyroidism patients were also compared in the study. After sampling, hyperthyroidism patients received methimazole starting at 30 mg daily, and ophthalmopathy patients received high-dose intravenous methylprednisolone. The paper reports TCR Vbeta CDR3 sequencing of over 120 peripheral blood samples: around 45 ophthalmopathy, approximately 74 hyperthyroidism and approximately 17 progressor patients. Paper-wide results and their limitations: Most expanded thyroid clonotypes (frequency above 0.001) were also found in blood, which suggests that blood repertoires may mirror thyroid immune responses. Ophthalmopathy was separated from stable hyperthyroidism by a 13 V-J signature model, with over 85% sensitivity and about 84% specificity obtained in cross-validation and 80%/75% obtained in testing. In validation, progression to ophthalmopathy was predicted by the model with more than 65% sensitivity and 72.22% specificity, a median of 6.5 months before onset. No statistical method was used to set the sample size in advance, and investigators knew the group allocation.

Amplification of TCR beta CDR3 regions was carried out from RNA transcripts. The first round of RT-PCR for the TCR CDR3 was performed with the HTBI primer set and the Qiagen OneStep RT-PCR kit. Libraries were constructed in a second round of multiplex PCR, after which size selection and purification were performed. Libraries were sequenced paired-end with 100 bp reads on an Illumina HiSeq2000. The paper's processing steps were these. SOAPnuke was used to process the raw data, removing reads that contained adapters or uncalled bases, had a mean Phred below 15, or lacked an exact match to the constant primer or identifier. High-quality paired reads were merged using COPE v1.2.5, and each unique nucleotide sequence was defined as a clonotype. MiTCR v1.1 was used to align the clonotypes against IMGT TRBV, TRBD and TRBJ reference segments. The analysis included only V-J combinations with a frequency above 0.0001, which together covered 99% to 99.2% of the repertoires. The TCS score was defined as F50 (clonal expansion) divided by E x V (chaos), with BLOSUM62-based TCRdist calculated between CDR3 peptides within each V-J. Welch's t-statistics and random forest reduced just over 500 V-J features to 10 to 15, which were used in a naive Bayes classifier (R e1071). In-frame beta chains were kept once TCRdb had trimmed the public reads at Q25 with fastp and called clones with MiXCR. Each CDR3 protein appears once, grouped with its most common genes and DNA. The V and J calls shown here were made by TCRdb, not taken from the authors' results. The sample records 300,000 to 450,000 distinct CDR3 sequences, 14% of which are singletons. About 11% of the sample lies in the top ten.

Stable Graves' hyperthyroidism was defined as the absence of progression to ophthalmopathy over 18 months of follow-up. Hyperthyroidism patients were aged 18 to 65 years and newly diagnosed, with disease duration of less than 2 months. Patients with uncontrolled infections, other autoimmune diseases, pregnancy or lactation were excluded. Diagnoses were established on the basis of clinical symptoms, serum thyroxine and TRAb, thyroid ultrasound, and orbital computed tomography. PBMCs were isolated from 7.5 to 10 ml of fresh peripheral blood by Ficoll-Paque density gradient centrifugation. Trizol reagent was used to extract total RNA, and RNA quality was then checked on an Agilent 2100 Bioanalyzer. From the cysteine through the phenylalanine, the CDR3 covers 14 amino acids. Only the CDR3 DNA is retained, 42 bases long and in frame from the first base. The junction shows trimming of 5 bases on V and 5 bases on J, and the gene matches do not reach 5 bases of it. Per the germline V gene, LGHNT is the CDR1 and FRNRAP is the CDR2.

This clonotype was seen many times. Its antigen target is currently unknown. The input lacks base qualities; no much larger clone sits a single base away. The source material was blood. The receptor's source is a woman aged 55-69 years with Graves' hyperthyroidism. The chain uses TRBV12-5 and TRBJ1-2, and 10 junction bases match TRBD1. The DNA sequence is as follows: TGTGCTAGTGGTCCGGTGGACAGGGGGTATGGCTACACCTTC. Translated, it gives CASGPVDRGYGYTF.